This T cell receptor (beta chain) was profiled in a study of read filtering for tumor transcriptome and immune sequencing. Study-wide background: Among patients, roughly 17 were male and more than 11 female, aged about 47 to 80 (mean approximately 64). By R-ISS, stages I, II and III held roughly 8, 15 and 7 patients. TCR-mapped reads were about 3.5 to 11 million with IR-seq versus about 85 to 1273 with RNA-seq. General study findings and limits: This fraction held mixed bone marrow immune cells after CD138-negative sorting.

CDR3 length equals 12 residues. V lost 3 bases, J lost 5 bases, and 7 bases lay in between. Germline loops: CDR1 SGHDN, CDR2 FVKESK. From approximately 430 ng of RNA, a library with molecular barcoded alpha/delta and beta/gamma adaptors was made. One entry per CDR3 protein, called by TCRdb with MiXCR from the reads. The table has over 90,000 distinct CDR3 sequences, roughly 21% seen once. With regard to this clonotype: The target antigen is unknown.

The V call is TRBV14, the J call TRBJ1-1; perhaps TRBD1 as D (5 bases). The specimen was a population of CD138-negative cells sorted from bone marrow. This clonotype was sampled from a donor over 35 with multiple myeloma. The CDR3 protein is CASSQGGTEAFF. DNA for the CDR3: TGTGCCAGCAGCCAGGGGGGGACTGAAGCTTTCTTT.